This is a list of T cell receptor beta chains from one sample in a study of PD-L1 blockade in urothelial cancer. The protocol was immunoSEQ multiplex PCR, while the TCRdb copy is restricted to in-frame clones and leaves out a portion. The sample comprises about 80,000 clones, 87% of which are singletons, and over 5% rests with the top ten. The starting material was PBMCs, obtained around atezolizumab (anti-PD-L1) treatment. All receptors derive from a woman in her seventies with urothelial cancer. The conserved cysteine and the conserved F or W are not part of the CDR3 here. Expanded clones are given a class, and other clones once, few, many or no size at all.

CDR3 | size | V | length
AWTPGAGVV | . | TRBV30 | 9
AWSGEQDQYEQY | . | TRBV30 | 12
ASSLALRLAGEQY | . | TRBV28 | 13
ASSPWASEETQY | . | TRBV6-5 | 12
ATSRLGTGELF | . | TRBV15 | 11
ASSPGTLDTDTQY | . | TRBV5-1 | 13
ASSSPGTSQF | once | TRBV7-2 | 10
ASSIGGADETQY | . | TRBV5-1 | 12
ASSSPRATNEKLF | once | TRBV28 | 13
ASSQDPGGLDYGYT | . | TRBV4-3 | 14
ASSLEGQGVSYT | . | TRBV5-1 | 12
AISESGATDTQY | . | TRBV10-3 | 12
ASSFRTGTIFYEQY | . | TRBV7-3 | 14
ASSPNRDTVHSGNTIY | . | TRBV4-1 | 16
ASSKLAVSSYEQY | . | TRBV21-1 | 13
ASSRQGSRGYT | . | TRBV6-1 | 11
ASRSQTGSTDTQY | . | TRBV5-1 | 13
ASRPDGTSGNTQY | once | TRBV5-1 | 13
ASSSPGAHNEQF | . | TRBV7-9 | 12
AISQHSAEADTQY | . | TRBV10-3 | 13
ASSRYTIQY | . | TRBV2 | 9